This T cell receptor (beta chain) was identified in a study of blood T cell repertoires in COVID-19. Measured with immunoSEQ multiplex PCR; TCRdb has only the in-frame clones, and not every one. The sample has 250,000 or so clones, 89% seen once; the top ten hold approximately 5%. CDR1 MNHEY and CDR2 SVGAGI come from the germline V gene. V shed 7 bases, J shed 6 bases, and the junction held 8 bases outside the gene matches. This CDR3 is built from 14 residues. The receptor's source is a woman in her thirties or forties who had recovered from COVID-19. The sequencing sample was made of peripheral blood. The chain joins TRBV6-5 to TRBJ1-4; 7 bases match TRBD1. The CDR3 DNA reads as TGTGCCAGCAATCGGGGACAGTGGCATGAAAAACTGTTTTTT. Protein product: CASNRGQWHEKLFF.